This T cell receptor (beta chain) was documented in a study of response to subunit inactivated influenza vaccine (dated by TCRdb to 2016 to 2019). Study-level background: The study used deep quantitative T cell receptor repertoire profiling to track responses to a trivalent subunit inactivated influenza vaccine.

Remarks on this clonotype: What this receptor recognizes is not known. Base quality data are lacking; no much larger clone is found one base away.

General findings and caveats noted by the study authors: According to the authors, only a limited number of new T cells may be recruited by each seasonal influenza vaccination.

The CDR3 contains 14 residues, cysteine and phenylalanine counted. Only the CDR3 region is kept as DNA, spanning 42 bases read in frame from base 1. Between the V and J ends, shortened by 10 bases and 0 bases respectively, the junction contains 13 bases. Via the germline V gene, CDR1 is MNHEY and CDR2 SVGEGT. Libraries came from RT-PCR. The instrument was an Illumina HiSeq 2500. TCRdb trimmed public reads at Q25 via fastp, called clones via MiXCR and kept in-frame beta chains. A single entry per CDR3 protein holds the most common genes and DNA from its merged rows. A total of about 570,000 distinct CDR3 sequences appear in this sample, about 11% of them only once. The ten largest make up approximately 11% of the sample. The sample also formed part of further work on T cells expressing NK-cell markers. As that second study puts it: TCR beta cDNA libraries were made by 5'RACE template switching that added a universal primer site and unique molecular identifiers. TCR beta-chain repertoires were profiled in sorted CD3+CD56+NKG2C+, CD3+CD56+NKG2C- and CD3+CD56-NKG2C+ T-cell subsets from fewer than 10 donors. Among the eight sequenced donors, only one was HCMV-seronegative, while the other seven were HCMV-seropositive. To restrict sorting to alphabetaTCR-expressing T cells, an anti-gammadeltaTCR antibody was added in several experiments. In several donors, the dominant CD3+CD56+NKG2C+ clonotypes were found to rank among the top 10 CD8+ clonotypes and to make up 1.0-7.0% of CD8+ T cells. Those dominant clonotypes were again the most abundant among CD3+CD56-NKG2C+ cells in a few donors, at roughly 25-65%. Whether the expanded NKG2C-expressing T cell clones were specific for HCMV antigens was left unclear. Randomly selected healthy volunteers, three men and five women, were used as the eight sequenced donors. HCMV serostatus was determined by detecting HCMV-specific IgG in serum with a commercial ELISA kit. Ficoll density gradient centrifugation was used to isolate peripheral blood mononuclear cells from blood. For over five donors, bulk peripheral blood T-cell repertoires were also sequenced from unsorted PBMC. Priming for cDNA synthesis came from the TCR beta constant segment, and two successive PCR amplification steps followed. Sequencing of the libraries produced 2 x 150 bp reads on Illumina HiSeq 2000/2500, MiSeq or NextSeq. MIGEC handled demultiplexing of the reads and grouping by UMI, while MiTCR was used to assemble and quantify clonotypes. To exclude erroneous sequences, any TCR cDNA sequence not supported by at least two reads was discarded. The tcR package was used for downstream repertoire analysis, with clonotypes matched between fractions based on CDR3 nucleotide sequence plus V segment. Antigen specificity was annotated against VDJdb with VDJmatch, allowing one amino acid substitution in CDR3.

The material sequenced was PBMCs from blood, taken on the day of vaccination. The origin of this receptor is a man aged 45 to 65 who received an inactivated influenza vaccine. Donor details come from another sample of the same person, matched by shared clones. The rearrangement combines TRBV6-2 or TRBV6-3 with TRBJ2-1, with the D gene too uncertain to name. The CDR3 region: CATHRLSSYNEQFF. The bases read TGTGCCACCCACCGTTTGAGCTCCTACAATGAGCAGTTCTTC.